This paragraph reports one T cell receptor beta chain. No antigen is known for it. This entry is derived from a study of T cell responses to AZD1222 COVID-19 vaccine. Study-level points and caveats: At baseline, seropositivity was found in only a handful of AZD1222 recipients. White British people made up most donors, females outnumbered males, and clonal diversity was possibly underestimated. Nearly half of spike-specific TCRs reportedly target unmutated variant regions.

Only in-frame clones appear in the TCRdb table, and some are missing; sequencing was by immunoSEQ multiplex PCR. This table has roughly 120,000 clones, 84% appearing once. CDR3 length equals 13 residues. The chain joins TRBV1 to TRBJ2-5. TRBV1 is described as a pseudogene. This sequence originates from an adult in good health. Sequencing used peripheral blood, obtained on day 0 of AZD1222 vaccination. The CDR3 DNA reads TGCACCAGCAGCTTTCGAGGGGAAGAGACCCAGTACTTC. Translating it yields CTSSFRGEETQYF.